This is a list of T cell receptor beta chains from one sample in a study of T cell repertoires in cytomegalovirus infection. TCRdb redid the calling of the reads with MiXCR, one entry per CDR3 protein. Seen here are about 680,000 distinct CDR3 sequences, 24% observed once, and the top ten hold less than 9.5%. The sequenced sample consisted of CD8+ T cells from PBMCs. These receptors originate from a human donor in good health (CMV status not recorded). Some clones in this sample may be carry-over from other donors' samples. The CDR3 runs from the conserved cysteine through the conserved F or W. A D gene is named only where the DNA matches it firmly. A clone size is listed for some rows: how often the clone was seen (once, few, many), or a class if it is expanded.

TRBV18	NA	few	TRBJ2-5	TGTGCCAGCTCACAAAGGACAGACCAAGAGACCCAGTACTTC	CASSQRTDQETQYF
TRBV12-3/TRBV12-4	TRBD2	NA	TRBJ2-1	TGTGCCGTCCGGTCGGGCGGGGGGGGAAACAATGAGCAGTTCTTC	CAVRSGGGGNNEQFF
TRBV28	TRBD1	many	TRBJ2-3	TGTGCCAGCAGTTTAAAAGGACAGGGCCTTCTTGCAGATACGCAGTATTTT	CASSLKGQGLLADTQYF
TRBV7-9	TRBD1	NA	TRBJ1-1	TGTGCCAGCAGCTCAAGACGCAGTTCACAGGGGGGGATCGCCCCTCTCATGAACACTGAAGCTTTCTTT	CASSSRRSSQGGIAPLMNTEAFF
TRBV29-1	TRBD1	few	TRBJ1-1	TGCAGCGTCGCGACAGGGTACACTGAAGCTTTCTTT	CSVATGYTEAFF
TRBV11-2	NA	few	TRBJ1-1	TGTGCCAGCAGCTTGTATTTAGGGAGGGGGAAAGATTCTGAAGCTTTCTTT	CASSLYLGRGKDSEAFF
TRBV27	NA	NA	TRBJ1-1	TGTGCCAGCAGGGGGGGGGGGCTAAACACTGAAGCTTTCTTT	CASRGGGLNTEAFF
TRBV5-1	NA	NA	TRBJ2-1	TGCGCCAGCAGCTTGATACAGGCAATGGAGCAGTTCTTC	CASSLIQAMEQFF
TRBV11-3	NA	NA	TRBJ1-1	TGTGCCAGCAGCTCCTCCCGGTTCACTGAAGCTTTCTTT	CASSSSRFTEAFF
TRBV12-5	NA	few	TRBJ1-2	TGTGCTAGTGGTTCGAACCCCTTCGAGGGCTACACCTTC	CASGSNPFEGYTF
TRBV2	NA	few	TRBJ2-5	TGTGCCAGCCCCCCCCCCAAAGGGAGCCAAGAGACCCAGTACTTC	CASPPPKGSQETQYF
TRBV25-1	NA	few	TRBJ2-7	TGTGCCAGCAGTGGGCTGAAGGACCCCTCCTACGAGCAGTACTTC	CASSGLKDPSYEQYF
TRBV7-9	NA	NA	TRBJ1-1	TGTGCCAGTTCCGGCCCGGAGATGCCACCTGATGAAGCTTTCTTT	CASSGPEMPPDEAFF
TRBV6-1	NA	few	TRBJ2-5	TGTGCCAGCAAAACGGCTAGCCAAGAGACCCAGTACTTC	CASKTASQETQYF
TRBV27	NA	few	TRBJ2-5	TGTGCCAGCAGTTTAGGAACTTACCAAGAGACCCAGTACTTC	CASSLGTYQETQYF
TRBV10-3	TRBD1	many	TRBJ1-1	TGTGCCATCAGAGTTACAGGGGTGGGAACTGAAGCTTTCTTT	CAIRVTGVGTEAFF
TRBV24-1	TRBD1	NA	TRBJ1-2	TGTGCCACCAGTGATCCTCGGGACAGGAATCCCTATGGCTACACCTTC	CATSDPRDRNPYGYTF
TRBV29-1	NA	few	TRBJ2-3	TGCAGCGTTGAAGATTATGGAGCTGGGGGGGCTGGAGATACGCAGTATTTT	CSVEDYGAGGAGDTQYF
TRBV19	NA	NA	TRBJ2-1	TGTGCCAGTAGTATGGCCACTTACAATGAGCAGTTCTTC	CASSMATYNEQFF
TRBV7-8	NA	NA	TRBJ2-2	TGTGCCAGCAGCCCAGAAGTAGGAGGGGGCCGGGGGACCGGGGAGCTGTTTTTT	CASSPEVGGGRGTGELFF
TRBV25-1	NA	few	TRBJ2-1	TGTGCCAGCAGCCAGTTGAGTAGTGAGCAGTTCTTC	CASSQLSSEQFF
TRBV10-3	NA	few	TRBJ1-1	TGTGCCATCAGTGAAGGGGGTGTAGCTTTCTTT	CAISEGGVAFF
TRBV6-5	NA	few	TRBJ2-3	TGTGCCAGCAGTCATCAGGTCAACACAGATACGCAGTATTTT	CASSHQVNTDTQYF
TRBV7-9	TRBD2	many	TRBJ2-4	TGTGCCAGCAGCCCAAAGCGGGGGGGCCTGGAAGACATAGCCAAAAACATTCAGTACTTC	CASSPKRGGLEDIAKNIQYF
TRBV28	NA	NA	TRBJ2-1	TGTGCCAGCAGTTCCACCGGGCGGGGCACCAAGGGCGAGCAGTTCTTC	CASSSTGRGTKGEQFF
TRBV29-1	TRBD1	NA	TRBJ1-1	TGCAGCGTTGAGAGTCAGGGGGCATACACTGAAGCTTTCTTT	CSVESQGAYTEAFF
TRBV2	NA	few	TRBJ2-7	TGTGCCAGCATCAGTAGTGGCAACGAGCAGTACTTC	CASISSGNEQYF
TRBV7-2	NA	many	TRBJ1-2	TGTGCCAGCAGCCCCCCCGATACAGGGCGGGGCTATGGCTACACCTTC	CASSPPDTGRGYGYTF
TRBV7-9	NA	few	TRBJ1-1	TGTGCCAGCACTTTGGGCCCGGCTGGTGAAGCTTTCTTT	CASTLGPAGEAFF
TRBV29-1	NA	NA	TRBJ2-7	TGCAGCGCCCTCCAATGGGACGAGCAGTACTTC	CSALQWDEQYF
TRBV5-5	TRBD2	NA	TRBJ2-2	TGTGCCAGCAGCTTGGCCGGTGGCGGGGGGAACACCGGGGAGCTGTTTTTT	CASSLAGGGGNTGELFF
TRBV24-1	NA	few	TRBJ2-1	TGTGCCACCAGTGATTTGCAGGGCCCATTTCCCATTGAGCAGTTCTTC	CATSDLQGPFPIEQFF
TRBV7-8	NA	many	TRBJ1-5	TGTGCCAGCAGCTTAGGTGGGGGGGGGGTGCAGCCCCAGCATTTT	CASSLGGGGVQPQHF
TRBV6-2/TRBV6-3	NA	NA	TRBJ2-1	TGTGCCAGCAGGACAGTCTACAATGAGCAGTTCTTC	CASRTVYNEQFF
TRBV29-1	TRBD2	NA	TRBJ2-1	TGCAGCGTTGAAGAAGTAGCGGGGGGCCTCAATGAGCAGTTCTTC	CSVEEVAGGLNEQFF
TRBV9	NA	few	TRBJ1-1	TGTGCCAGCAGCGTTAACACAGGGACCAACTTGAACACTGAAGCTTTCTTT	CASSVNTGTNLNTEAFF
TRBV6-2/TRBV6-3	TRBD1	NA	TRBJ2-1	TGTGCCAGCAGTTACCAGGACAGGGACTACAATGAGCAGTTCTTC	CASSYQDRDYNEQFF
TRBV19	TRBD1	NA	TRBJ1-1	TGTGCCAGTAGTCTTATATGGGGACAGTTCATGAACACTGAAGCTTTCTTT	CASSLIWGQFMNTEAFF
TRBV28	TRBD1	once	TRBJ2-1	TGTGCCAGCAGTTTCCGCGGACAGGGAATCTACAATGAGCAGTTCTTC	CASSFRGQGIYNEQFF
TRBV6-2/TRBV6-3	NA	few	TRBJ2-6	TGTGCCAGCAGTTACTCGGGATACTCTGGGGCCAACGTCCTGACTTTC	CASSYSGYSGANVLTF
TRBV5-6	NA	few	TRBJ2-2	TGTGCCAGCAGCTTGTGGCCGGTGAACACCGGGGAGCTGTTTTTT	CASSLWPVNTGELFF
TRBV29-1	NA	NA	TRBJ2-1	TGCAGCGTTATTCCAGGGTGGATAAATGAGCAGTTCTTC	CSVIPGWINEQFF
TRBV4-1	NA	NA	TRBJ2-4	TGCGCCAGCAGCCAAGGGAGGTCAGGGGACATTCAGTACTTC	CASSQGRSGDIQYF
TRBV7-9	NA	NA	TRBJ2-2	TGTGCCAGCACCTCTGGACACCTTGTCGGGAACACCGGGGAGCTGTTTTTT	CASTSGHLVGNTGELFF
TRBV28	NA	many	TRBJ1-1	TGTGCCAGCAGTTTATTTCCCCCTGGGGCATACAAGGGGACTGAAGCTTTCTTT	CASSLFPPGAYKGTEAFF
TRBV7-4	TRBD1	few	TRBJ1-1	TGTGCCAGCAGACGAGAGACAGGGACGAACACTGAAGCTTTCTTT	CASRRETGTNTEAFF
TRBV7-9	TRBD1	NA	TRBJ2-5	TGTGCCAGCAGCGGCCGGGACAGGGAGACCCAGTACTTC	CASSGRDRETQYF
TRBV29-1	NA	NA	TRBJ1-2	TGCAGCGTCGGAGTAAGGGACCAATATGGCTACACCTTC	CSVGVRDQYGYTF
TRBV27	TRBD1	many	TRBJ2-1	TGTGCCAGCAGCCTCCGGGACAGATACAATGAGCAGTTCTTC	CASSLRDRYNEQFF